Each of the 10 T cell receptor beta chains below was sequenced from the same sample in a study of cytomegalovirus exposure and HLA in healthy donors. Primers for the PCR totalled 60 Vbeta and 13 Jbeta. The table came from immunoSEQ multiplex PCR; TCRdb's copy has only in-frame clones and leaves some out. The sample includes under 45,000 clones, about 72% of them seen just once. Sequenced sample: PBMCs. The receptor source for this set is a man aged 30 to 45 in good health and CMV-seronegative.

The genes are TRBV30 and TRBJ2-1, with 7 positions matching TRBD2. Germline values: CDR1 GTSNPN, CDR2 SVGIG (reference sequence). The CDR3 runs to 17 residues. The ends lost 0 bases at V and 4 bases at J; junction bases unmatched: 12. CDR3 protein: CAWSVYSGRTGYNEQFF. The CDR3 DNA sequence: TGTGCCTGGAGTGTATATAGCGGGCGGACTGGATACAATGAGCAGTTCTTC. The full variable domain, rest sourced from reference TRBV30 and TRBJ2-1, is SQTIHQWPATLVQPVGSPLSLECTVEGTSNPNLYWYRQAAGRGLQLLFYSVGIGQISSEVPQNLSASRPQDRQFILSSKKLLLSDSGFYLCAWSVYSGRTGYNEQFFGPGTRLTVL.

This chain connects TRBV28 to TRBJ2-1, with TRBD2 matching over 9 bases. The CDR3 has 16 residues. Per germline, CDR1 MDHEN and CDR2 SYDVKM. The V segment lost 1 base and the J segment 9 bases; nucleotides outside the gene matches: 10. The CDR3 nucleotides are TGTGCCAGCAGTTTATTAGGCGGGAGGGCCCGAGGTGAGCAGTTCTTC. This sequence encodes CASSLLGGRARGEQFF. The full variable domain, in which reference TRBV28 and TRBJ2-1 provide the parts outside the CDR3, is DVKVTQSSRYLVKRTGEKVFLECVQDMDHENMFWYRQDPGLGLRLIYFSYDVKMKEKGDIPEGYSVSREKKERFSLILESASTNQTSMYLCASSLLGGRARGEQFFGPGTRLTVL.

This clone came up once. The chain joins TRBV9 to TRBJ2-3; maybe TRBD2 (6 bases). Between the trimmed V and J ends, which lost 0 bases and 8 bases, there was a span of 13 bases. This CDR3 region has 14 residues. Germline V gene data show CDR1 as SGDLS and CDR2 as YYNGEE. The CDR3 sequence: CASSVEARRGTQYF. CDR3 bases: TGTGCCAGCAGCGTAGAGGCGAGGAGGGGTACGCAGTATTTT.

This clone was seen a single time. The genes are TRBV18 and TRBJ1-2, with 9 nucleotides matching TRBD1. V gave up 4 bases and J gave up 1 base; unmatched junction bases: 10. This CDR3 is built from 17 residues. CDR1 and CDR2 from the germline V gene are KGHSH and LQKENI. CDR3 sequence reads: CASSHNFPGQGNYGYTF. CDR3 in DNA: TGTGCCAGCTCACACAATTTCCCGGGACAGGGTAACTATGGCTACACCTTC.

V is TRBV5-4 and J is TRBJ1-6; 8 bases align to TRBD1. CDR1 and CDR2 from the germline V gene are SGHNT and YYREEE (reference sequence). This CDR3 spans 12 amino acids. The V and J ends lost 5 bases and 10 bases, in that order; junction bases with no gene match: 2. CDR3 in DNA: TGTGCCAGCAGTCCAGGGGGCTCACCCCTCCACTTT. Translated: CASSPGGSPLHF.

This clone was observed a few times. V is TRBV9 and J is TRBJ1-1; tentatively, D is TRBD1 (5 bases). The CDR3 is made up of 13 amino acids. Trimming took off 3 bases at V and 0 bases at J, with 6 bases between the two ends. Per germline, CDR1 SGDLS and CDR2 YYNGEE. The CDR3 coding sequence is TGTGCCAGCAGCGAGACAGTGAACACTGAAGCTTTCTTT. This sequence encodes CASSETVNTEAFF.

The chain carries TRBV18 and TRBJ2-1, with TRBD2 matching 9 bases. The CDR3 covers 16 residues. The germline CDR1 and CDR2 sequences are KGHSH and LQKENI. With 3 bases clipped from V and 8 bases from J, the junction kept 11 bases outside the gene matches. The CDR3 DNA sequence: TGTGCCAGCTCACCCGATCGGTTAGCGGGAGTGGATGAGCAGTTCTTC. It codes for CASSPDRLAGVDEQFF.

The chain is built from TRBV28 and TRBJ1-1; no clear D gene. This CDR3 region has 12 residues. The germline gives CDR1 MDHEN, CDR2 SYDVKM. The V gene lost 1 base and the J gene lost 8 bases, with 8 bases spanning the gap. The CDR3 protein is CASSLSPKEAFF. CDR3 in DNA: TGTGCCAGCAGTTTATCCCCTAAAGAAGCTTTCTTT. The whole variable domain, filled in from reference TRBV28 and TRBJ1-1, reads DVKVTQSSRYLVKRTGEKVFLECVQDMDHENMFWYRQDPGLGLRLIYFSYDVKMKEKGDIPEGYSVSREKKERFSLILESASTNQTSMYLCASSLSPKEAFFGQGTRLTVV.

This chain joins TRBV6-1 and TRBJ1-1, with D unresolved. The CDR3 is 13 residues long. The V end lost 4 bases, the J end lost 1 base, and 7 bases lay between the germline ends. Germline V CDR1 and CDR2: MNHNS, SASEGT. The CDR3 nucleotides read TGTGCCAGCAGTGCAGGCGAGAACACTGAAGCTTTCTTT. Translated: CASSAGENTEAFF.

The gene calls are TRBV4-3 and TRBJ2-2; 10 bases fit TRBD1. CDR3 length: 16 amino acids. Germline lookup yields CDR1 LGHNA and CDR2 YSLEER. Germline trimming cut 4 bases from V and 6 bases from J; bases unmatched to any gene: 8. The CDR3 DNA sequence: TGCGCCAGCAGCCCCAAAGGGACAGGGGAACCCGGGGAGCTGTTTTTT. This encodes CASSPKGTGEPGELFF.